A selection of T cell receptor beta chains follows, all from one sample in a study of shared clonotypes between healthy human individuals. Method: immunoSEQ multiplex PCR; TCRdb's copy keeps in-frame clones and lacks some. The table lists fewer than 500,000 clones, roughly 79% of them singletons. Sequenced input: PBMCs. The receptors derive from a woman aged 40-49 years in good health. Some clones in this sample may be carry-over from other donors' samples. Both conserved end residues are part of each CDR3. D genes are given only for firm matches. Not all rows give a size; the values are once, few, many and, for expanded clones, a class.

TRBD2 | 15 | TRBJ2-5 | NA | TRBV5-1 | CASSRLAGGQETQYF | TGCGCCAGCAGCCGACTAGCGGGAGGCCAAGAGACCCAGTACTTC
NA | 15 | TRBJ2-7 | few | TRBV7-8 | CASSLGSLAPYEQYF | TGTGCCAGCAGCTTAGGGTCCCTAGCGCCGTACGAGCAGTACTTC
NA | 11 | TRBJ2-3 | NA | TRBV20-1 | CSAQTGHTQYF | TGCAGTGCGCAGACGGGCCATACGCAGTATTTT
NA | 17 | TRBJ2-1 | NA | TRBV21-1 | CASSKESGRSSYNEQFF | TGTGCCAGCAGCAAAGAAAGCGGGAGGAGCTCCTACAATGAGCAGTTCTTC
NA | 15 | TRBJ2-7 | NA | TRBV27 | CASSKTLQGIWGQYF | TGTGCCAGCAGCAAAACCCTACAGGGTATCTGGGGGCAGTACTTC
TRBD2 | 16 | TRBJ2-2 | NA | TRBV18 | CASSLAGGPHTGELFF | TGTGCCAGCTCACTAGCGGGAGGGCCGCACACCGGGGAGCTGTTTTTT
NA | 16 | TRBJ2-7 | NA | TRBV7-9 | CASSLFRDTNSYEQYF | TGTGCCAGCAGCTTATTCCGGGACACCAACTCCTACGAGCAGTACTTC
TRBD1 | 15 | TRBJ1-1 | few | TRBV4-1 | CASSRVGQGYTEAFF | TGCGCCAGCAGCCGGGTGGGACAGGGATACACTGAAGCTTTCTTT
NA | 15 | TRBJ2-1 | NA | TRBV7-9 | CASSSRGGAYNEQFF | TGTGCCAGCAGCTCGAGGGGAGGTGCCTACAATGAGCAGTTCTTC
NA | 15 | TRBJ2-2 | NA | TRBV5-1 | CASSLDPGVTGELFF | TGCGCCAGCAGCTTGGATCCCGGGGTCACCGGGGAGCTGTTTTTT
TRBD1 | 13 | TRBJ1-1 | NA | TRBV2 | CASEGQGGTEAFF | TGTGCCAGCGAGGGACAGGGAGGGACTGAAGCTTTCTTT
NA | 13 | TRBJ1-2 | once | TRBV6-5 | CASSSGRRGGYTF | TGTGCCAGCAGCTCCGGACGGCGGGGTGGCTACACCTTC
TRBD1 | 12 | TRBJ1-1 | NA | TRBV7-8 | CASSWDRIEAFF | TGTGCCAGCAGCTGGGACAGGATTGAAGCTTTCTTT
NA | 13 | TRBJ2-7 | NA | TRBV19 | CASTSGVTYEQYF | TGTGCCAGTACTTCAGGGGTTACCTACGAGCAGTACTTC
TRBD2 | 17 | TRBJ2-5 | NA | TRBV9 | CASSPHLRAGVQETQYF | TGTGCCAGCAGCCCTCACCTGAGAGCGGGAGTACAAGAGACCCAGTACTTC
TRBD1 | 16 | TRBJ2-2 | NA | TRBV19 | CASSPSRGRYGGELFF | TGTGCCAGTAGCCCTTCTAGGGGGCGCTATGGCGGGGAGCTGTTTTTT
NA | 15 | TRBJ2-1 | few | TRBV18 | CASSPEGLAYNEQFF | TGTGCCAGCTCACCAGAAGGACTCGCCTACAATGAGCAGTTCTTC
TRBD2 | 18 | TRBJ2-5 | NA | TRBV28 | CARLLGLAGGCPQETQYF | TGTGCCAGACTACTAGGACTAGCGGGAGGGTGCCCTCAAGAGACCCAGTACTTC
TRBD1 | 13 | TRBJ2-3 | many | TRBV7-8 | CASSSSRDREQYF | TGTGCCAGCAGCTCGAGCCGGGACAGGGAACAGTATTTT
TRBD1 | 14 | TRBJ2-7 | NA | TRBV5-8 | CASSLRDRDDEQYF | TGTGCCAGCAGCCTAAGGGACAGGGATGACGAGCAGTACTTC
TRBD1 | 17 | TRBJ1-3 | NA | TRBV15 | CATRNTRQGEAGNTIYF | TGTGCCACCAGAAACACTAGACAGGGGGAGGCTGGAAACACCATATATTTT
TRBD2 | 14 | TRBJ2-5 | NA | TRBV7-9 | CASSLVAGGETQYF | TGTGCCAGCAGCTTAGTTGCGGGAGGAGAGACCCAGTACTTC
NA | 13 | TRBJ2-6 | NA | TRBV6-5 | CASSYSGANVLTF | TGTGCCAGCAGTTACTCTGGGGCCAACGTCCTGACTTTC
TRBD1 | 14 | TRBJ2-7 | NA | TRBV28 | CASSPQRTGREQYF | TGTGCCAGCAGTCCCCAAAGGACAGGGCGCGAGCAGTACTTC
NA | 13 | TRBJ2-7 | NA | TRBV7-2 | CASSLRGSYEQYF | TGTGCCAGCAGCTTAAGGGGATCCTACGAGCAGTACTTC
NA | 17 | TRBJ2-7 | once | TRBV21-1 | CASSKQKVEPCDYEQYF | TGTGCCAGCAGCAAACAGAAGGTCGAGCCGTGTGACTACGAGCAGTACTTC
NA | 15 | TRBJ2-3 | NA | TRBV27 | CASSLGQWSTDTQYF | TGTGCCAGCAGTTTGGGACAATGGAGTACAGATACGCAGTATTTT
NA | 15 | TRBJ1-2 | NA | TRBV30 | CAWSVLGRANYGYTF | TGTGCCTGGAGTGTTTTGGGACGTGCAAACTATGGCTACACCTTC
NA | 15 | TRBJ1-1 | NA | TRBV27 | CASSLQHEKNTEAFF | TGTGCCAGCAGTTTACAGCACGAAAAGAACACTGAAGCTTTCTTT
NA | 14 | TRBJ2-3 | NA | TRBV19 | CASKPRLDTDTQYF | TGTGCCAGTAAGCCAAGACTAGACACAGATACGCAGTATTTT
TRBD2 | 14 | TRBJ2-7 | NA | TRBV10-2 | CASRPSGSYNEQYF | TGCGCCAGCCGCCCTAGCGGGAGTTATAACGAGCAGTACTTC
NA | 14 | TRBJ2-3 | NA | TRBV28 | CASIDRRGTDTQYF | TGTGCCAGCATAGACAGGAGGGGCACAGATACGCAGTATTTT
TRBD1 | 14 | TRBJ1-1 | NA | TRBV6-4 | CASSPTGENTEAFF | TGTGCCAGCAGCCCGACAGGGGAGAACACTGAAGCTTTCTTT
TRBD2 | 15 | TRBJ2-1 | NA | TRBV15 | CATSRDGTNYNEQFF | TGTGCCACCAGCAGAGATGGGACTAACTACAATGAGCAGTTCTTC
NA | 14 | TRBJ1-5 | NA | TRBV5-5 | CASNLGPSNQPQHF | TGTGCCAGCAACTTGGGCCCGAGCAATCAGCCCCAGCATTTT